A single sample gave rise to the 16 T cell receptor beta chains below, sequenced in a study of blood T cell repertoires in COVID-19. Sequencing was performed with immunoSEQ multiplex PCR; in TCRdb, only in-frame clones are kept and a portion is missing. The data hold a few hundred thousand clones, with 84% observed a single time. The sequenced sample was peripheral blood. The origin of the receptors is a human donor in a cohort sampled during active COVID-19.

The chain uses TRBV5-6 and TRBJ1-2; TRBD1 matches at 8 bases. This CDR3 has 14 residues. With V trimmed by 2 bases and J by 2 bases, 2 bases remained unmatched. Germline CDR1 SGHDT, CDR2 YYEEEE. The CDR3 protein is CASSFGTGNYGYTF. The CDR3 DNA sequence: TGTGCCAGCAGCTTTGGGACAGGCAACTATGGCTACACCTTC. Filled out from reference TRBV5-6 and TRBJ1-2, the complete variable domain reads DAGVTQSPTHLIKTRGQQVTLRCSPKSGHDTVSWYQQALGQGPQFIFQYYEEEERQRGNFPDRFSGHQFPNYSSELNVNALLLGDSALYLCASSFGTGNYGYTFGSGTRLTVV.

A few counts support this clone. The rearrangement links TRBV9 to TRBJ1-1, with 8 bases aligning to TRBD1. This CDR3 is 13 amino acids long. Germline V gives CDR1 SGDLS, CDR2 YYNGEE. Losses at the gene ends were 3 bases for V and 6 bases for J; bases not matched to a gene: 4. The CDR3 is CASSAGQGSEAFF. CDR3 DNA sequence: TGTGCCAGCAGCGCAGGACAGGGCTCTGAAGCTTTCTTT.

CDR3 protein: CASSPGFNEKLFF. CDR3 nucleotides: TGTGCCAGCTCACCCGGGTTTAATGAAAAACTGTTTTTT. The chain employs TRBV18 and TRBJ1-4; D uncertain. Trimming left V 3 bases short and J 4 bases short, with 6 bases between. This CDR3 is 13 amino acids long. Germline V gene sequence: CDR1 KGHSH, CDR2 LQKENI.

This chain joins TRBV2 and TRBJ1-1; D call uncertain. This CDR3 is built from 15 residues. Trimming left V 4 bases short and J 1 base short, with 13 bases between. Germline CDR1 and CDR2: SNHLY and FYNNEI. In nucleotides, the CDR3 is TGTGCCAGCAGTGGGCCCTCAACAGCGAACACTGAAGCTTTCTTT. It translates to CASSGPSTANTEAFF.

J is TRBJ2-1 and V is TRBV28, with TRBD2 matching 10 bases. After removal of 6 bases from V and 4 bases from J, the junction contained 9 bases not matched to a gene. Germline-derived CDR1 and CDR2 are MDHEN and SYDVKM. The CDR3 consists of 16 residues. The CDR3 loop reads CASSPQLAGAYNEQFF. In nucleotides, the CDR3 is TGTGCCAGCAGCCCCCAGCTAGCGGGGGCTTACAATGAGCAGTTCTTC.

J is TRBJ1-4 and V is TRBV19; D is perhaps TRBD1 (5 bases). V lost 6 bases, J lost 8 bases, and 16 bases lay in between. The CDR3 is 14 residues long. In germline, CDR1 is LNHDA, CDR2 SQIVND (reference sequence). The CDR3: CASSRRDFFEKLFF. CDR3 nucleotide sequence: TGTGCCAGTAGCAGACGGGACTTTTTCGAAAAACTGTTTTTT.

V gene TRBV19 combines with J gene TRBJ1-3; 7 bases match TRBD1. The CDR3 covers 16 residues. Germline V CDR1 and CDR2: LNHDA, SQIVND (reference sequence). The V gene end was trimmed by 5 bases and the J gene end by 0 bases; junction bases not matched to a gene: 7. The CDR3 DNA reads as TGTGCCAGTAGTTTGGGGACAGCCTTCTCTGGAAACACCATATATTTT. It encodes CASSLGTAFSGNTIYF.

The chain uses TRBV5-4 and TRBJ2-2; TRBD2 aligns across 8 bases. Unmatched junction bases numbered 5, after V lost 4 bases and J lost 3 bases. The CDR3 covers 15 residues. The V gene's germline CDR1 is SGHNT and CDR2 YYREEE (reference sequence). CDR3 nucleotides: TGTGCCAGCAGCCGGGGGGGATTCGACACCGGGGAGCTGTTTTTT. Amino acid sequence: CASSRGGFDTGELFF.

The chain joins TRBV24-1 to TRBJ2-1; 13 bases match TRBD2. V lost 5 bases and J lost 7; bases outside the gene matches: 7. The germline gives CDR1 KGHDR, CDR2 SFDVKD. This CDR3 spans 16 amino acids. The DNA for the CDR3 is TGTGCCACCAGTGGCTTCGGACTAGCGGGAGAGAATGAGCAGTTCTTC. Encoded protein: CATSGFGLAGENEQFF.

The rearrangement uses TRBV5-1 and TRBJ2-7, with TRBD2 as a possible D gene (7 bases). V lost 0 bases and J 3 bases, leaving 16 bases between the germline ends. The CDR3 extends over 16 amino acids. CDR1 and CDR2 (germline): SGHRS, YFSETQ. CDR3 nucleotides: TGCGCCAGCAGCTTGGAAGGGGGACTAACAAACTACGAGCAGTACTTC. It yields the protein CASSLEGGLTNYEQYF.

The chain links TRBV5-3 to TRBJ2-1; no definite D call. TRBV5-3 qualifies as an ORF whose function is uncertain. This CDR3 has 15 amino acids. V was shortened by 2 bases and J by 1 base, with 10 bases between the two germline ends. Written as DNA, the CDR3 is TGTGCCAGAAGCTTTTCATTGCGTTCCTACAATGAGCAGTTCTTC. It encodes CARSFSLRSYNEQFF.

This clone was counted only a few times. The chain carries TRBV21-1 and TRBJ2-7; the table's D call, TRBD1, was not checked against the DNA. TRBV21-1 is a known pseudogene. This CDR3 has 12 residues. The CDR3 sequence is CAAPGQVYEQYF. CDR3 in DNA: TGTGCCGCCCCGGGACAGGTTTACGAGCAGTACTTC.

J is TRBJ2-1 and V is TRBV15, with a possible D match to TRBD1 (6 bases). Germline lookup yields CDR1 LNHNV and CDR2 YYDKDF (reference sequence). Trimming took off 5 bases at V and 12 bases at J, with 17 bases between the two ends. The CDR3 extends over 13 amino acids. The CDR3 region is CATSRIDRPTQFF. CDR3 sequence (DNA): TGTGCCACCAGCCGAATTGACAGGCCAACGCAGTTCTTC.

V and J are TRBV28 and TRBJ2-4, with a weak D call TRBD1 (6 bases). This CDR3 comprises 14 residues. In germline, CDR1 is MDHEN, CDR2 SYDVKM. The V end lost 5 bases, the J end lost 6 bases, and 14 bases lay between the germline ends. In DNA form, the CDR3 reads TGTGCCAGCAGTGATCAGGGGTGGGGAAACATTCAGTACTTC. Translating it yields CASSDQGWGNIQYF.

This clone appeared a single time. The chain couples TRBV29-1 to TRBJ2-4; D may be TRBD1 (5 bases). Trimming stripped 6 bases from V and 9 bases from J, with 15 bases between. The CDR3 sequence is 12 residues long. CDR1 and CDR2 (germline): SQVTM, ANQGSEA. CDR3 sequence (DNA): TGCAGCGTCGGGTCAGGGTCGACCATTCAGTACTTC. Amino acid sequence: CSVGSGSTIQYF.

This sequence joins TRBV19 and TRBJ2-3; 11 bases align to TRBD1. Looked up from germline, CDR1 is LNHDA and CDR2 is SQIVND (reference sequence). CDR3 length: 16 residues. After removal of 5 bases from V and 5 bases from J, the junction contained 9 bases not matched to a gene. The CDR3 here is CASSSQDRGQLDTQYF. The CDR3 DNA reads as TGTGCCAGTAGTTCCCAGGACAGGGGGCAGTTAGATACGCAGTATTTT.